This is a list of T cell receptor beta chains from one sample in a study of T cell changes during pregnancy in multiple sclerosis. TCRdb's copy holds only in-frame clones and misses some; the assay was immunoSEQ multiplex PCR. The table lists 100,000 or so clones, under 95% of them singletons. The sequencing here drew on peripheral blood, taken after pregnancy. The source of these receptors is a female donor with multiple sclerosis, enrolled in a pregnancy study. The CDR3 runs from the conserved cysteine through the conserved F or W. The D gene is left open where the match is weak.

v_call: TRBV7-9
j_call: TRBJ2-1
d_call: .
cdr3_nt: TGTGCCAGCAGCTTAACTGGGAGCTCCTACAATGAGCAGTTCTTC
cdr3_aa: CASSLTGSSYNEQFF

v_call: TRBV19
j_call: TRBJ2-6
d_call: .
cdr3_nt: TGTGCCAGTAGTATAGGGCGGTACTCTGGGGCCAACGTCCTGACTTTC
cdr3_aa: CASSIGRYSGANVLTF

v_call: TRBV5-1
j_call: TRBJ2-5
d_call: TRBD2
cdr3_nt: TGCGCCAGCAGCCGAATCCCCCCGGCCGGCCTAGCGGGAATACAAGAGACCCAGTACTTC
cdr3_aa: CASSRIPPAGLAGIQETQYF

v_call: TRBV5-1
j_call: TRBJ2-5
d_call: TRBD1
cdr3_nt: TGCGCCAGCAGCTTAGGGACAGAGGTAGAGACCCAGTACTTC
cdr3_aa: CASSLGTEVETQYF

v_call: TRBV27
j_call: TRBJ2-5
d_call: .
cdr3_nt: TGTGCCAGCAGCCCTGCGGGCGGAGAGACCCAGTACTTC
cdr3_aa: CASSPAGGETQYF

v_call: TRBV7-9
j_call: TRBJ2-1
d_call: TRBD1
cdr3_nt: TGTGCCAGCAGCTTAGCAATAGGGACAGGGGTGTACAATGAGCAGTTCTTC
cdr3_aa: CASSLAIGTGVYNEQFF

v_call: TRBV18
j_call: TRBJ1-3
d_call: .
cdr3_nt: TGTGCCAGCTCACCATTGACTACCGGGACAACTGGAAACACCATATATTTT
cdr3_aa: CASSPLTTGTTGNTIYF

v_call: TRBV19
j_call: TRBJ1-5
d_call: TRBD1
cdr3_nt: TGTGCCAGTGACGACAGGGTTAGCAATCAGCCCCAGCATTTT
cdr3_aa: CASDDRVSNQPQHF

v_call: TRBV19
j_call: TRBJ2-2
d_call: .
cdr3_nt: TGTGCCAGTAGGGATGGGGAGGCCACCGGGGAGCTGTTTTTT
cdr3_aa: CASRDGEATGELFF

v_call: TRBV7-2
j_call: TRBJ2-6
d_call: .
cdr3_nt: TGTGCCAGCAGCTTAGGCCCAGGATCTGGGGCCAACGTCCTGACTTTC
cdr3_aa: CASSLGPGSGANVLTF

v_call: TRBV6-5
j_call: TRBJ1-1
d_call: .
cdr3_nt: TGTGCCAGCAGTCCCCCTGTCCAGGGGAACACTGAAGCTTTCTTT
cdr3_aa: CASSPPVQGNTEAFF

v_call: TRBV2
j_call: TRBJ2-1
d_call: .
cdr3_nt: TGTGCCAGCAAGGGGAATGAGCAGTTCTTC
cdr3_aa: CASKGNEQFF

v_call: TRBV5-4
j_call: TRBJ2-7
d_call: TRBD2
cdr3_nt: TGTGCCAGCAGCTTGATTGGGACTAGCGTCTCGGGGCTCGTATTC
cdr3_aa: CASSLIGTSVSGLVF